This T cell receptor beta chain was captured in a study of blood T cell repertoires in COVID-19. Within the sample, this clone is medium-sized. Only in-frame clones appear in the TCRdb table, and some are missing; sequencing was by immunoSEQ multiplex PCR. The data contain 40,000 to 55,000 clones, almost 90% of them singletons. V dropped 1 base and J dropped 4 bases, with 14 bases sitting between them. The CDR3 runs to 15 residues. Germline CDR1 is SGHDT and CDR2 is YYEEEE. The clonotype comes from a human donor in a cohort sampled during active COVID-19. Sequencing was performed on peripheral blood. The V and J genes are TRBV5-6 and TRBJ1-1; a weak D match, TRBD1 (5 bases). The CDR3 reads CASSLRRGIATEAFF. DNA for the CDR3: TGTGCCAGCAGCTTGAGGAGGGGTATTGCCACTGAAGCTTTCTTT.